A single sample gave rise to the 27 T cell receptor beta chains below, sequenced in a study of T cells expressing NK-cell markers. TCRdb re-called the 5' RACE reads and shows each CDR3 protein once, DNA omitted. The sample table includes hundreds of thousands of distinct CDR3 sequences. Sequenced input: blood T cells: a sorted CD56 or NKG2C T cell subset, CD4+ or CD8+ T cells, or bulk PBMC T cells (not recorded which). The receptors were sampled from a woman between 18 and 75 years old in good health.

Here the CDR3 reads CASTPGGRPQHF. This rearrangement joins TRBV12-3 or TRBV12-4 to TRBJ1-5; without DNA, the TCRdb call of TRBD1 cannot be checked. The CDR3 is 12 residues long.

V and J are TRBV19 and TRBJ2-1; TCRdb gives TRBD1 as the D gene, but with no DNA this cannot be confirmed. This CDR3 has 13 residues. Per germline, CDR1 LNHDA and CDR2 SQIVND (reference sequence). This CDR3 is CASRVGQGGEQFF.

V usage is TRBV5-4 and J usage is TRBJ2-2. This CDR3 contains 15 residues. Germline V CDR1 and CDR2: SGHNT, YYREEE (reference sequence). The CDR3 is CASSLARANTGELFF.

The rearrangement links TRBV12-3 or TRBV12-4 to TRBJ2-3; the TCRdb call, TRBD1, lacks DNA for checking. CDR3 length: 15 amino acids. This CDR3 reads CASSLRGPGPDTQYF.

The V and J genes are TRBV11-2 and TRBJ1-5. Germline CDR1 is SGHAT and CDR2 is FQNNGV. CDR3 length equals 13 residues. CDR3 sequence: CASSLGYGGPQHF.

The CDR3 protein is CASTPGQGRNEQFF. V and J are TRBV12-3 or TRBV12-4 and TRBJ2-1; the D gene TCRdb calls, TRBD1, cannot be checked with no DNA. CDR3 size: 14 residues.

The chain links TRBV12-3 or TRBV12-4 to TRBJ1-6. The CDR3 sequence is 12 residues long. The CDR3 sequence is CASSFWVSPLHF.

The gene calls are TRBV27 and TRBJ2-2; TCRdb lists TRBD1, though no DNA is available to test this call. The CDR3 extends over 17 amino acids. The germline V gene has CDR1 MNHEY and CDR2 SMNVEV (reference sequence). CDR3 sequence: CASSPTPTGGRTGELFF.

The CDR3 spells CASSRGVSGDEQFF. This rearrangement joins TRBV7-9 to TRBJ2-1; the D call of TRBD2 rests on TCRdb alone, since no DNA is present to check it. CDR1 is SEHNR and CDR2 is FQNEAQ in the germline V gene (reference sequence). The CDR3 is made up of 14 amino acids.

This sequence joins TRBV12-3 or TRBV12-4 and TRBJ2-1; TCRdb's D gene call, TRBD1, goes unchecked for lack of DNA. The CDR3 runs to 15 residues. CDR3 residues: CASSFRGSEDNEQFF.

This sequence joins TRBV5-6 and TRBJ2-1; TCRdb gives TRBD2 as the D gene, but with no DNA this cannot be confirmed. Per germline, CDR1 SGHDT and CDR2 YYEEEE. The CDR3 is 13 amino acids. The CDR3 spells CASSLKRDNEQFF.

The CDR3 spells CASSYAGTSQKETQYF. The V and J genes are TRBV6-5 and TRBJ2-5; without DNA, the TCRdb call of TRBD2 cannot be checked. The V gene's germline CDR1 is MNHEY and CDR2 SVGAGI. This CDR3 is built from 16 residues.

This chain uses TRBV20-1 with TRBJ2-7; TCRdb calls TRBD1, which cannot be checked without DNA. The V gene's germline CDR1 is DFQATT and CDR2 SNEGSKA (reference sequence). The CDR3 totals 13 residues. This CDR3 is CSARGDRVNEQYF.

This sequence joins TRBV2 and TRBJ2-1. Germline loops: CDR1 SNHLY, CDR2 FYNNEI. This CDR3 has 11 residues. CDR3 residues: CASSVGHEQFF.

The chain joins TRBV6-5 to TRBJ2-5; TCRdb calls TRBD1, which cannot be checked without DNA. Germline assignment: CDR1 MNHEY and CDR2 SVGAGI. The length of the CDR3 is 17 residues. CDR3 in amino acids: CASSPTRTGGFQETQYF.

The chain couples TRBV14 to TRBJ2-2; TCRdb indicates TRBD2, and absent DNA this call remains unverified. The CDR3 has 17 residues. Germline CDR1 is SGHDN and CDR2 is FVKESK. The CDR3 sequence: CASSQDELAGVTGELFF.

The rearrangement links TRBV19 to TRBJ1-2. Germline V gene lookup returns CDR1 LNHDA and CDR2 SQIVND (reference sequence). The CDR3 has 12 amino acids. The CDR3 here is CATNYGDYGYTF.

The rearrangement uses TRBV15 and TRBJ2-5; TCRdb proposes TRBD1, but this gene call is untestable without DNA. Germline lookup yields CDR1 LNHNV and CDR2 YYDKDF (reference sequence). This CDR3 comprises 13 residues. CDR3 region: CATSPRTQETQYF. The complete variable domain, with remaining parts taken from reference TRBV15 and TRBJ2-5, reads DAMVIQNPRYQVTQFGKPVTLSCSQTLNHNVMYWYQQKSSQAPKLLFHYYDKDFNNEADTPDNFQSRRPNTSFCFLDIRSPGLGDTAMYLCATSPRTQETQYFGPGTRLLVL.

The chain joins TRBV3-1 to TRBJ1-5; without DNA, the TCRdb call of TRBD1 cannot be checked. In germline, CDR1 is LGHDT, CDR2 YNNKEL (reference sequence). CDR3 size: 16 residues. Here the CDR3 reads CASSQGGRAGNQPQHF. The full variable domain, with the rest looked up from reference TRBV3-1 and TRBJ1-5, is DTAVSQTPKYLVTQMGNDKSIKCEQNLGHDTMYWYKQDSKKFLKIMFSYNNKELIINETVPNRFSPKSPDKAHLNLHINSLELGDSAVYFCASSQGGRAGNQPQHFGDGTRLSIL.

The chain carries TRBV5-1 and TRBJ2-3; absent DNA, TCRdb's TRBD1 call cannot be checked. Germline V gene data show CDR1 as SGHRS and CDR2 as YFSETQ. This CDR3 has 15 residues. CDR3 protein: CASTLVPGSTDTQYF.

The chain recombines TRBV10-3 with TRBJ2-7; TCRdb reports TRBD2, a call that lacks DNA to check it against. The germline V gene has CDR1 ENHRY and CDR2 SYGVKD. The CDR3 runs 13 residues. The CDR3 is CASASASTYEQYF.

Here the CDR3 reads CARNSEVSNTGELFF. The rearrangement joins TRBV21-1 to TRBJ2-2. TRBV21-1 is reported as a pseudogene. The CDR3 covers 15 residues.

The V and J genes are TRBV5-1 and TRBJ1-6; without DNA, the TCRdb call of TRBD1 cannot be checked. This CDR3 region has 15 residues. CDR1 is SGHRS and CDR2 is YFSETQ in the germline V gene. The CDR3 protein is CASSFGRQGNSPLHF.

The rearrangement links TRBV9 to TRBJ2-1; TCRdb gives TRBD2 as the D gene, but with no DNA this cannot be confirmed. CDR1 is SGDLS and CDR2 is YYNGEE in the germline V gene. This CDR3 spans 15 amino acids. CDR3 sequence reads: CASSAPAGPYNEQFF. The whole variable domain, filled in from reference TRBV9 and TRBJ2-1, reads DSGVTQTPKHLITATGQRVTLRCSPRSGDLSVYWYQQSLDQGLQFLIQYYNGEERAKGNILERFSAQQFPDLHSELNLSSLELGDSALYFCASSAPAGPYNEQFFGPGTRLTVL.

Here the CDR3 reads CASSLGQGLIVSDGYTF. The V and J genes are TRBV5-1 and TRBJ1-2; there is no DNA to check the TCRdb D call of TRBD1. The CDR3 has 17 residues. Germline CDR1 SGHRS, CDR2 YFSETQ.

The genes are TRBV5-5 and TRBJ2-3. The length of the CDR3 is 15 residues. Germline lookup yields CDR1 SGHKS and CDR2 YYEKEE (reference sequence). The chain's CDR3 is CASSLGPFSTDTQYF.

CDR3 sequence reads: CSAGWGAGTGELFF. The V gene is TRBV20-1, the J gene TRBJ2-2; as DNA is missing, the TRBD1 call by TCRdb cannot be tested. The CDR3 runs to 14 residues. The germline CDR1 and CDR2 sequences are DFQATT and SNEGSKA (reference sequence).